This T cell receptor beta chain appears in the sequencing data of a study of tumor and adjacent non-tumor tissue in lung cancer. RNA was extracted from bulk tissue without any cell sorting. The normal lung tissue was taken more than 3 cm from the tumor edge. Germline-derived CDR1 and CDR2 are SGHAT and FQDESV (reference sequence). The CDR3 totals 15 residues. To note about this clonotype: This may come from a read error, since a much larger clone is one base off.

TCRbeta libraries were built with three rounds of nested PCR, modified from ARM-PCR. TCRdb reprocessed the multiplex PCR reads with MiXCR, giving one entry per CDR3 protein. The table has 80,000 to 100,000 distinct CDR3 sequences, approximately 80% seen once; the top ten hold around 30%. The sequence derives from a man aged 60-69 years with small cell lung cancer. The chain is built from TRBV11-1 and TRBJ2-4; TRBD1 might be the D (6 bases). Sequences were obtained from distant non-tumor lung tissue. The CDR3 sequence: CASSLGRTAKNTQYF. The CDR3 DNA follows: TGTGCCAGCAGCTTAGGACGGACAGCCAAAAACACTCAGTACTTC.